What follows describes a single T cell receptor beta chain. In the study's own analysis: Amplifying reference gene primers gave estimates of nucleated cell counts. Using immunoSEQ multiplex PCR, the repertoire was profiled, and TCRdb retains in-frame clones only, with some absent. V and J calls and clone size are those listed in that table; D and trimming were worked out from the DNA. The sample has over 200,000 clones, 80% to 90% seen once. These data are taken from a study of blood T cell repertoires in COVID-19. Study-level background: There were acute and convalescent COVID-19 samples, and they came from the United States, Italy and Spain. Sample material is recorded as cDNA or gDNA derived from T cells, B-cell-depleted T cells, or PBMCs.

V was clipped by 6 bases and J by 1 base, with 9 bases between them. This CDR3 has 13 residues. Germline CDR1 and CDR2: WSHSY and SAAADI. The chain has TRBV10-2 and TRBJ1-1; possibly TRBD1 for D (6 bases). This clonotype was sampled from a middle-aged man who had recovered from COVID-19. The specimen sequenced was peripheral blood. CDR3 sequence (DNA): TGCGCCAGCAGGCAACAGGGGAACACTGAAGCTTTCTTT. Translating gives CASRQQGNTEAFF.